These T cell receptor beta chains were read from a single sample in a study of shared clonotypes between healthy human individuals. Generated by immunoSEQ multiplex PCR, the TCRdb table keeps only in-frame clones and is missing some. The data hold under 1,100,000 clones, with about 80% observed a single time. Material: memory CD4+ T cells from PBMCs. The receptors derive from a young man in good health. Some clones in this sample may be carry-over from other donors' samples. The CDR3 runs from the conserved cysteine through the conserved F or W. D genes are given only for firm matches. Clone sizes are given selectively: once, few, many, or a class where the clone is expanded.

clone_size d_call j_call v_call cdr3_aa cdr3_nt
. . TRBJ1-5 TRBV30 CAWSVSFGQPQHF TGTGCCTGGAGTGTAAGTTTTGGTCAGCCCCAGCATTTT
. TRBD1 TRBJ1-2 TRBV19 CASSVGQADYGYTF TGTGCCAGTAGTGTCGGACAGGCCGACTATGGCTACACCTTC
once . TRBJ1-5 TRBV10-3 CAISEQGGHSNQPQHF TGTGCCATCAGTGAGCAGGGCGGGCATAGCAATCAGCCCCAGCATTTT
. . TRBJ1-2 TRBV5-4 CASTLWGGADYGYTF TGTGCCAGCACCTTATGGGGGGGCGCGGACTATGGCTACACCTTC
. TRBD2 TRBJ2-5 TRBV28 CANSLGGRAGETQYF TGTGCCAACAGTTTAGGCGGGAGGGCCGGAGAGACCCAGTACTTC
. TRBD2 TRBJ2-1 TRBV11-2 CASSLAALAGQQFF TGTGCCAGCAGCTTGGCCGCACTAGCGGGCCAGCAGTTCTTC
few . TRBJ1-1 TRBV19 CASSMDSSPVGFF TGTGCCAGTAGTATGGACAGCTCCCCGGTAGGGTTCTTT
. . TRBJ1-1 TRBV29-1 CSVEGRMNTEAFF TGCAGCGTTGAGGGACGGATGAACACTGAAGCTTTCTTT
. TRBD1 TRBJ1-1 TRBV11-3 CASSLDTGAEAFF TGTGCCAGCAGCTTAGATACAGGGGCTGAAGCTTTCTTT
. . TRBJ2-3 TRBV4-1 CASSQGLEYADTQYF TGCGCCAGCAGCCAAGGTTTAGAATACGCAGATACGCAGTATTTT
. . TRBJ2-7 TRBV28 CASKKNLYEQYF TGTGCCAGCAAAAAGAACCTCTACGAGCAGTACTTC
. . TRBJ2-7 TRBV7-2 CASSEGTPPYEQYF TGTGCCAGCAGCGAAGGGACCCCGCCCTACGAGCAGTACTTC
once . TRBJ2-5 TRBV5-1 CASSLEPGTPSGETQYF TGCGCCAGCAGCTTGGAACCAGGGACTCCGTCTGGGGAGACCCAGTACTTC
. . TRBJ2-5 TRBV9 CASSVGAGQETQYF TGTGCCAGCAGCGTGGGGGCGGGGCAAGAGACCCAGTACTTC
. . TRBJ2-3 TRBV6-5 CASSPQTNTDTQYF TGTGCCAGCAGCCCCCAGACTAACACAGATACGCAGTATTTT
. . TRBJ2-5 TRBV7-2 CASSLPGIQETQYF TGTGCCAGCAGCTTACCAGGGATACAAGAGACCCAGTACTTC
. . TRBJ2-1 TRBV2 CATNRGGSYNEQFF TGTGCCACTAACCGGGGCGGCTCCTACAATGAGCAGTTCTTC
once TRBD1 TRBJ2-5 TRBV5-1 CASSWGQGSGETQYF TGCGCCAGCAGCTGGGGACAGGGGTCCGGAGAGACCCAGTACTTC
many . TRBJ2-2 TRBV11-2 CAVRRVRSAGELFF TGTGCCGTACGACGAGTCAGAAGCGCCGGGGAGCTGTTTTTT
. TRBD2 TRBJ2-7 TRBV28 CASRPRGLAGVKYEQYF TGTGCCAGCAGACCCCGGGGGTTAGCGGGAGTTAAGTACGAGCAGTACTTC
. TRBD2 TRBJ2-7 TRBV5-3 CARSCKAGTSDSYEQYF TGTGCCAGAAGCTGCAAGGCCGGGACTAGCGACTCCTACGAGCAGTACTTC
. . TRBJ2-6 TRBV7-2 CASSPRAQSSGANVLTF TGTGCCAGCAGCCCAAGGGCCCAGTCCTCTGGGGCCAACGTCCTGACTTTC
few TRBD1 TRBJ1-1 TRBV5-1 CASSSGQITEAFF TGCGCCAGCAGCTCGGGACAGATCACTGAAGCTTTCTTT
few . TRBJ2-2 TRBV7-6 CASSRLWGTGELFF TGTGCCAGCAGCCGCCTTTGGGGGACCGGGGAGCTGTTTTTT
many . TRBJ2-1 TRBV4-3 CASSQDTLPREQFF TGCGCCAGCAGCCAAGATACCCTTCCACGAGAGCAGTTCTTC
few TRBD1 TRBJ1-1 TRBV6-5 CASSYFTGGPEAFF TGTGCCAGCAGTTACTTTACAGGGGGGCCTGAAGCTTTCTTT
. . TRBJ1-4 TRBV25-1 CASSGHGGDNEKLFF TGTGCCAGCAGTGGTCATGGCGGAGATAATGAAAAACTGTTTTTT
. TRBD1 TRBJ1-1 TRBV5-1 CASSSLTGSEAFF TGCGCCAGCAGCTCTTTGACAGGGAGTGAAGCTTTCTTT
once . TRBJ2-5 TRBV7-9 CASSFREMETQYF TGTGCCAGCAGCTTCCGGGAAATGGAGACCCAGTACTTC
. . TRBJ2-1 TRBV5-1 CASSFVTGPGNEQFF TGCGCCAGCAGCTTCGTGACAGGCCCCGGGAATGAGCAGTTCTTC
. . TRBJ1-3 TRBV18 CASPGPGSSGNTIYF TGTGCCAGCCCAGGGCCGGGCTCCTCTGGAAACACCATATATTTT
. TRBD1 TRBJ1-1 TRBV2 CASSWDSNTEAFF TGTGCCAGCAGTTGGGACAGTAACACTGAAGCTTTCTTT
. . TRBJ2-3 TRBV5-4 CASSLALYPDTQYF TGTGCCAGCAGCTTGGCTCTATACCCCGATACGCAGTATTTT
. TRBD1 TRBJ1-3 TRBV28 CASSSGQGRGPAGNTIYF TGTGCCAGCAGTTCAGGACAGGGAAGGGGGCCGGCTGGAAACACCATATATTTT
. . TRBJ1-1 TRBV29-1 CSVDGGRGAEAFF TGCAGCGTTGATGGGGGAAGGGGAGCTGAAGCTTTCTTT
. . TRBJ1-1 TRBV14 CASSRTKGTEAFF TGTGCCAGCAGCCGCACCAAGGGGACTGAAGCTTTCTTT
. TRBD2 TRBJ2-3 TRBV6-4 CASSSGKDLDTQYF TGTGCCAGCAGTAGCGGGAAAGACTTGGATACGCAGTATTTT
. . TRBJ2-7 TRBV2 CASRKEISYEQYF TGTGCCAGCCGTAAGGAAATTTCCTACGAGCAGTACTTC
. . TRBJ1-1 TRBV11-2 CASSPRQNTEAFF TGTGCCAGCAGCCCTCGACAGAACACTGAAGCTTTCTTT
. . TRBJ1-5 TRBV6-6 CASSLYRGANQPQHF TGTGCCAGCAGCCTATACAGAGGAGCCAATCAGCCCCAGCATTTT
. . TRBJ1-3 TRBV18 CASSPGTLPPGNTIYF TGTGCCAGCTCACCGGGGACTTTACCCCCTGGAAACACCATATATTTT
. . TRBJ2-5 TRBV9 CASSVSSGDETQYF TGTGCCAGCAGCGTTTCGTCAGGGGACGAGACCCAGTACTTC
. TRBD1 TRBJ1-2 TRBV28 CASSSQGGDYGYTF TGTGCCAGCAGTTCACAGGGGGGAGACTATGGCTACACCTTC
once . TRBJ2-7 TRBV5-1 CASSSGNGRYYEQYF TGCGCCAGCAGCTCGGGCAACGGTAGATACTACGAGCAGTACTTC
. . TRBJ2-6 TRBV18 CASSPDLGGANVLTF TGTGCCAGCTCACCCGACTTAGGTGGGGCCAACGTCCTGACTTTC
few . TRBJ2-4 TRBV7-9 CASSLPLAQNIQYF TGTGCCAGCAGCTTGCCGTTGGCACAAAACATTCAGTACTTC
. TRBD1 TRBJ2-7 TRBV2 CASSGSERQGIGAYEQYF TGTGCCAGCAGCGGTAGTGAGCGACAGGGGATAGGGGCCTACGAGCAGTACTTC
. . TRBJ2-5 TRBV11-3 CASSLDSTSLRAQYF TGTGCCAGCAGCTTAGATTCTACGTCTCTCAGGGCCCAGTACTTC
. . TRBJ1-2 TRBV4-1 CASSQGFIFGGRGNGYTF TGCGCCAGCAGCCAAGGGTTTATCTTCGGGGGCAGGGGAAATGGCTACACCTTC
. . TRBJ2-2 TRBV18 CASSPLQKSRETGAGELFF TGTGCCAGCTCACCACTGCAAAAATCCAGGGAAACGGGGGCCGGGGAGCTGTTTTTT
. . TRBJ1-4 TRBV7-9 CASSLLQGGSNEKLFF TGTGCCAGCAGCTTATTGCAAGGGGGTTCTAATGAAAAACTGTTTTTT
few TRBD1 TRBJ1-4 TRBV6-6 CASRPNRGREEKLFF TGTGCCAGCAGGCCCAACAGGGGGCGCGAAGAAAAACTGTTTTTT
. TRBD1 TRBJ2-5 TRBV7-3 CASRQTGDMSETQYF TGTGCCAGCAGGCAAACAGGGGACATGTCGGAGACCCAGTACTTC